This T cell receptor (beta chain) was profiled in a study of cytomegalovirus exposure and HLA in healthy donors (dated by TCRdb to the late 2010s). The study in broad terms: A later analysis indicated that the 130 or so validation repertoires were generated on the platform also employed for the roughly 650 repertoires of the first cohort. Along with the approximately 700-subject first cohort, a separate validation cohort of over a hundred different subjects was used. To predict cytomegalovirus infection status, the study brought together high-throughput TCR immunosequencing, statistical association of individual TCRs with disease status, and machine learning. The study aimed to test whether signatures of past pathogen exposure could be identified by cataloging public T cell receptors.

Germline trimming: 4 bases from V, 7 bases from J; junction bases outside gene matches: 12. The CDR3 goes from the cysteine to the phenylalanine over 15 residues. Just CDR3 DNA is preserved here, 45 bases in frame from base 1. CDR1 and CDR2 were assigned from the germline V gene as MDHEN and SYDVKM. About this clone itself: The target of this receptor is not known. No base quality values were provided; no much bigger clone lies one nucleotide off.

The donors were included in the validation cohort of around 120 subjects, a group kept apart from the roughly 670-subject first cohort. Library preparation used the immunoSEQ multiplex PCR assay. On the study's bioinformatics: A statistical classification framework was developed to diagnose cytomegalovirus status using the catalog of TCR beta chain sequences. TCRdb holds this immuneACCESS table with in-frame rearrangements only. Some clones are missing; in checked studies, unresolved V genes explain under half, and the rest has no known cause. That table is the source of V, J and clone size, and D and trimming were worked out from the DNA. This sample has 300,000 to 400,000 clones in its table, and more than 80% of those were observed once. Clones ranked in the top ten supply roughly 0.83% of the sample. The research as a whole found: In vitro tests confirmed that a few of the cytomegalovirus-associated TCR beta chains recognize cytomegalovirus antigens. Across donors, most TCR sequences were observed very rarely, whereas some public TCRs were present in many individuals. It was suggested by the authors that the approach could potentially be generalized to other disease states and immunological phenotypes. The classifier was reported to diagnose cytomegalovirus status with high specificity and sensitivity in both the original and validation cohorts. In the study, approximately 150 TCR beta chains were listed as associated with cytomegalovirus. A later analysis found that TCRs clustered in the first cohort also tended to co-occur in the roughly 110 validation repertoires, with roughly 95% of cluster scores above 0. The validation cohort had no HLA typing available for a later analysis, so co-occurrence within that cohort was assessed over all 130 or so repertoires.

This sequence originates from a woman aged 18-29 years in good health and CMV-seronegative. Input material: PBMCs. The chain uses TRBV28 and TRBJ2-5; 7 nucleotides in the junction match TRBD2. The nucleotide sequence reads as follows: TGTGCCAGCAGTTCGACTAGCTCCCCCGGGGGGACCCAGTACTTC. It codes for CASSSTSSPGGTQYF.